This T cell receptor beta chain was retrieved from a study of blood T cell repertoires in COVID-19. Study in general: Acute and convalescent COVID-19 samples came from the United States, Italy and Spain.

Recruitment covered 20 to 25 US areas and drew participants whose ages spanned about 18 to 90 years. The study counted Cohort 3 donors as recovered given two negative PCRs, clearance, or symptom resolution. Original methodology: Counts of nucleated cells, estimated from reference gene primer amplification, were obtained. The table came from immunoSEQ multiplex PCR; TCRdb's copy has only in-frame clones and leaves some out. V, J and clone size were drawn from that table, and D and trimming were deduced from the DNA. Of 490,000 or so clones listed, approximately 91% were seen once; the top ten hold under 9.5%. The J segment lost 0 bases and the V segment lost 3 bases, leaving 11 bases of the junction unmatched. This CDR3 has 18 residues. Germline loops: CDR1 KGHSY, CDR2 FQNENV.

The source material was PBMCs or T cells enriched from blood (not recorded which). The receptor was isolated from a woman aged 55-75 years who had recovered from COVID-19. This chain joins TRBV16 and TRBJ1-1; 9 positions match TRBD1. The CDR3 sequence: CASSQQTGGSGVNTEAFF. CDR3 nucleotides: TGTGCCAGCAGCCAGCAAACAGGGGGCAGTGGGGTGAACACTGAAGCTTTCTTT.